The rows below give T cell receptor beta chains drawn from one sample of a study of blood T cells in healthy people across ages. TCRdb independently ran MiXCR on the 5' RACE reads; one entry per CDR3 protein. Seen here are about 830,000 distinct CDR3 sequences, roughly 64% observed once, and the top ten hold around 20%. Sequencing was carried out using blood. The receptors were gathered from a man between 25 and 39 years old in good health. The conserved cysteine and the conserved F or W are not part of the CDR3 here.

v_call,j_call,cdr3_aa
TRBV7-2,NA,ASSPWGGNYEQY
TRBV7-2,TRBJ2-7,ASSLAPPGTGGTHEQY
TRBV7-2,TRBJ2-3,ASSILADGGTDTQY
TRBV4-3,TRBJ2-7,ASSQVQGRSYEQY
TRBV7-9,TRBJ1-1,ASSLDWRNTEAF
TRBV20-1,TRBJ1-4,SGAPGATNEKLF
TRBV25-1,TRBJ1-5,ASSGRQPQH
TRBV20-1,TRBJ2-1,LGGRYNEQF
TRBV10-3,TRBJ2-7,AISRTGEVDEQY
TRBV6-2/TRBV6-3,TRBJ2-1,ASTVTLTGARGRYNEQF
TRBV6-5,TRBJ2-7,ASSNAGTGGTQY
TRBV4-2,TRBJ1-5,ASSQDPGEDQPQH
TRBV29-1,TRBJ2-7,SGKVSVDEQY
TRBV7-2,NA,ASRLAVTYEQY
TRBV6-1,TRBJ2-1,ASSESGSSYNEQF
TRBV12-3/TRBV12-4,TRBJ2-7,ASSPLVAGDSEQY
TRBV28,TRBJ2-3,ASSLPQGISTQY